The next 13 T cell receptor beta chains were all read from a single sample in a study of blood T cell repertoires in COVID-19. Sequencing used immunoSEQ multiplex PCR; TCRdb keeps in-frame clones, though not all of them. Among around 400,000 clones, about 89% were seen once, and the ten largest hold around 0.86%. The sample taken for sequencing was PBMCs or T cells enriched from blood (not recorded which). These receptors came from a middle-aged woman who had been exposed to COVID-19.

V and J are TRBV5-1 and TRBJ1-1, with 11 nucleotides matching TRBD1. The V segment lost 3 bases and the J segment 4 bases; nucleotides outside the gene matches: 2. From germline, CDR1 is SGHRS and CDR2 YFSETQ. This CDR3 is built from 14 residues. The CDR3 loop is CASSWGQGGTEAFF. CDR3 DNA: TGCGCCAGCAGCTGGGGACAGGGGGGCACTGAAGCTTTCTTT.

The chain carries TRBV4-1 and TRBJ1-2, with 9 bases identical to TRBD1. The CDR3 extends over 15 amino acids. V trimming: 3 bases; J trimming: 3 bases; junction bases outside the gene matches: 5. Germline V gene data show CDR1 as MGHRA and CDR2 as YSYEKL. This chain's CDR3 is CASSQGTGMDYGYTF. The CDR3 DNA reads TGCGCCAGCAGCCAGGGGACAGGGATGGACTATGGCTACACCTTC.

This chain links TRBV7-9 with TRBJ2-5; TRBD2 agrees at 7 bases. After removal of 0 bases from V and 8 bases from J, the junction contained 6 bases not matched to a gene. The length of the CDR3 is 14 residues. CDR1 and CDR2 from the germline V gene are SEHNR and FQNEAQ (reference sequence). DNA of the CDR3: TGTGCCAGCAGCTTAGCAGTTAGGGAGGGAACCCAGTACTTC. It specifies CASSLAVREGTQYF.

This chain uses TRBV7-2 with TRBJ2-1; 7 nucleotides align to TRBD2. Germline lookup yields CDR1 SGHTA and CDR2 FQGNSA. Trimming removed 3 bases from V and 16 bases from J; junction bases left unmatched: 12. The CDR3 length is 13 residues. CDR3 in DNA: TGTGCCAGCAGCTTGGGGGACTATAATCCTCGCTTCTTC. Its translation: CASSLGDYNPRFF.

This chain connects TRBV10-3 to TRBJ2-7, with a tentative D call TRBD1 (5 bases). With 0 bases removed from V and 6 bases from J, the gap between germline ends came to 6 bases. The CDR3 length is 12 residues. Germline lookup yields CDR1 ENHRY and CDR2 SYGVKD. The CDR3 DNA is TGTGCCATCAGTGAGTCCAGGGCCGAGCAGTACTTC. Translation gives CAISESRAEQYF.

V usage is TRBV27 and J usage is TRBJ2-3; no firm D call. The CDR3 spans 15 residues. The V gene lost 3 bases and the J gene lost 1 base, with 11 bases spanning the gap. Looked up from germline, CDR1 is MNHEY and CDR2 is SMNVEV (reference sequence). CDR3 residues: CASSFSQTRTDTQYF. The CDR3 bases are TGTGCCAGCAGTTTCAGCCAGACTCGCACAGATACGCAGTATTTT.

CDR3 DNA: TGTGCCAGCAGCCCACGGCGGAGTGGCGGCTACACCTTC. The encoded protein is CASSPRRSGGYTF. The chain employs TRBV7-2 and TRBJ1-2; D remains unclear. V was trimmed by 5 bases and J by 8 bases, leaving 15 bases between them. This CDR3 region has 13 residues. The germline V gene encodes CDR1 SGHTA and CDR2 FQGNSA.

In DNA form, the CDR3 reads TGCGCCAGCAGCTCAAGGCCAACGACAGGGGTGAGCTCTGGAAACACCATATATTTT. It yields the protein CASSSRPTTGVSSGNTIYF. The V gene is TRBV5-1, the J gene TRBJ1-3, with 8 bases matching TRBD1. CDR1 and CDR2 (germline): SGHRS, YFSETQ. V was clipped by 3 bases and J by 0 bases; unmatched bases: 14. The CDR3 has 19 amino acids.

This CDR3 is CASSRNRDSNQPQHF. The CDR3 nucleotides read TGCGCCAGCAGCCGAAACCGGGACTCCAATCAGCCCCAGCATTTT. The chain has TRBV4-1 and TRBJ1-5; tentative D call: TRBD1 (5 bases). V was shortened by 4 bases and J by 3 bases, with 13 bases between the two germline ends. This CDR3 comprises 15 residues. Germline lookup yields CDR1 MGHRA and CDR2 YSYEKL.

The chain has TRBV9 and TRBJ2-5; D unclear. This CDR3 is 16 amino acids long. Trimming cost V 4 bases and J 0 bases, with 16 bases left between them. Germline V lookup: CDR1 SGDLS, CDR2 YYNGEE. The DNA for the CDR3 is TGTGCCAGCAGCCAATTAGGAACTATCGACCAAGAGACCCAGTACTTC. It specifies CASSQLGTIDQETQYF.

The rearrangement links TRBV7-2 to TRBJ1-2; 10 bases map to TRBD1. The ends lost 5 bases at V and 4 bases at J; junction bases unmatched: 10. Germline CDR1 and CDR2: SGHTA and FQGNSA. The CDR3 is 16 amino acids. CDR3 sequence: CASSPRQGAVAYGYTF. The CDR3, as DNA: TGTGCCAGCAGCCCCCGACAGGGGGCTGTCGCCTATGGCTACACCTTC.

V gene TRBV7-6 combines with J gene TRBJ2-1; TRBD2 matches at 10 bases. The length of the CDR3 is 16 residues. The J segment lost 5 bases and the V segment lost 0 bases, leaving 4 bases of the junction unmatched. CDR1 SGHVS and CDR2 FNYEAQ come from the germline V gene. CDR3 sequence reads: CASSLARSGGDNEQFF. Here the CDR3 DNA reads TGTGCCAGCAGCTTAGCTAGGAGCGGGGGGGACAATGAGCAGTTCTTC.

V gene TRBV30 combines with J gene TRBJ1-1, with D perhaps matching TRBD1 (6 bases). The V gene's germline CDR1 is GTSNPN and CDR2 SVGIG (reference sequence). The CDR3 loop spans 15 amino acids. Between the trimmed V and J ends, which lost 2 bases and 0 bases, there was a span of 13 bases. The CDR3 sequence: CAWSTGQSLNTEAFF. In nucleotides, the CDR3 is TGTGCCTGGAGTACTGGACAGAGCTTGAACACTGAAGCTTTCTTT.